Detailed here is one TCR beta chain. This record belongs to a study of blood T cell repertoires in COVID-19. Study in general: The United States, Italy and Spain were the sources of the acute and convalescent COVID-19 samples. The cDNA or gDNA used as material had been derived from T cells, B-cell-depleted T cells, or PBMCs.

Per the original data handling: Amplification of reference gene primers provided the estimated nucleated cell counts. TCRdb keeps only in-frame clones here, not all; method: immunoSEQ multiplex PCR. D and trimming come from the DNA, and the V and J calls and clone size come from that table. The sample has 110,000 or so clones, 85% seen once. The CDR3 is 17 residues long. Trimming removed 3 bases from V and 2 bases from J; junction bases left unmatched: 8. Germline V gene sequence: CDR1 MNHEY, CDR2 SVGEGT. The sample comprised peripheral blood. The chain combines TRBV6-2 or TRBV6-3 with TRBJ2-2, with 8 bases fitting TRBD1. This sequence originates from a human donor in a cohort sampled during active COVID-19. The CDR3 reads CASSYSLTGDNTGELFF. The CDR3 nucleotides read TGTGCCAGCAGTTATTCACTGACAGGGGACAACACCGGGGAGCTGTTTTTT.